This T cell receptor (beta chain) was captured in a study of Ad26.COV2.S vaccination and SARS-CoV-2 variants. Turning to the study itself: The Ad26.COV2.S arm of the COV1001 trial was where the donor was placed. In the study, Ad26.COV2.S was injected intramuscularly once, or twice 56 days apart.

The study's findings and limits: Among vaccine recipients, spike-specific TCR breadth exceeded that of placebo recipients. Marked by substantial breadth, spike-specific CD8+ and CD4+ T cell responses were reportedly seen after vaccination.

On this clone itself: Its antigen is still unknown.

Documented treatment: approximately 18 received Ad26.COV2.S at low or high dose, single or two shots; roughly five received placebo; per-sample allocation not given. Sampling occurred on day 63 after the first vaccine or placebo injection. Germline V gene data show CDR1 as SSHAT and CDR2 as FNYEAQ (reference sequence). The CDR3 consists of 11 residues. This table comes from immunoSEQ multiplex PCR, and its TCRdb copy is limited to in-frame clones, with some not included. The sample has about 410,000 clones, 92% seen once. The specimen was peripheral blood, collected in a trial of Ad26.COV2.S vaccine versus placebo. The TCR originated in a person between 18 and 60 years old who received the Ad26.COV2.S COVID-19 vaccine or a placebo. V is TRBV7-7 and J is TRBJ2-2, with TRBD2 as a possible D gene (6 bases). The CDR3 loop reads CASGDTGELFF. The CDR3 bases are TGTGCTAGCGGAGACACCGGGGAGCTGTTTTTT. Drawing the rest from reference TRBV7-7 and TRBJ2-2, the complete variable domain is GAGVSQSPRYKVTKRGQDVTLRCDPISSHATLYWYQQALGQGPEFLTYFNYEAQPDKSGLPSDRFSAERPEGSISTLTIQRTEQRDSAMYRCASGDTGELFFGEGSRLTVL.